This T cell receptor (beta chain) came from a study of T-cell reconstitution after alpha-beta-depleted transplantation in children. Using unique molecular identifiers, the investigators prepared the TCRbeta library. TCRdb re-called the PCR reads with MiXCR, one entry per CDR3 protein. The sample records about 360,000 distinct CDR3 sequences, about an eighth being singletons. Unmatched junction bases numbered 9, after V lost 5 bases and J lost 5 bases. Germline CDR1 and CDR2: SGHRS and YFSETQ. The CDR3 runs 15 residues. This clonotype has at least ten counts. The rearrangement uses TRBV5-1 and TRBJ2-5; TRBD2 aligns across 10 bases. Sequencing used PBMCs, obtained from the stem cell graft. This sequence was found in a human donor who donated a stem cell graft to a child with Fanconi anemia. In nucleotides, the CDR3 is TGCGCCAGCAGTACTTACGGGACTAGCGAGGAGACCCAGTACTTC. It yields the protein CASSTYGTSEETQYF.